The clone carrying this TCR beta chain was counted a few times. This may be a read error, as it is one base from a much larger clone. Per individual sample, total RNA of at least 6 micrograms was extracted. A second PCR, run for about 6 to 11 cycles, used a sample-barcoded 5' primer plus a J-beta primer mix. TCRdb recomputed calls from the 5' RACE reads with MiXCR, one row per CDR3 protein. The sample has hundreds of thousands of distinct CDR3 sequences; around half are singletons. The entry originates in a study of blood T cells in healthy people across ages. Source material: blood. This receptor was identified in an older man in good health.

The CDR3 is CASRSPYNEQYF. The CDR3 DNA follows: TGTGCCAGCAGAAGTCCCTACAATGAGCAGTACTTC. V is TRBV6-5 and J is TRBJ2-1; D is ambiguous. The J call may be wrong; the DNA end is better matched by TRBJ2-7. Germline CDR1 reads MNHEY; CDR2 reads SVGAGI. CDR3 length: 12 residues.